The clone carrying this T cell receptor beta chain came up many times. Its antigen remains unidentified. These data are taken from a study of T cell repertoires in cytomegalovirus infection. Study-wide background: The public TCR beta signatures pointed to both CMV infection and matching HLA type. The study, taken as a whole, reports: What dominated the ex vivo response were HLA-C-restricted CMV-specific TCR beta clonotypes.

TCRdb reprocessed the reads with MiXCR, giving one entry per CDR3 protein. The sample contains fewer than 850,000 distinct CDR3 sequences, about 29% of which appear only once. The clonotype comes from a human donor in good health (CMV status not recorded). Some clones in this sample may be carry-over from other donors' samples. The sample here was cultured CD8+ T cells from PBMCs, taken from culture after CMV antigen stimulation.

CDR3 DNA: TGTGCCAGCAGCTTAGCAGGGGGTAGCAATCAGCCCCAGCATTTT. Translated: CASSLAGGSNQPQHF. V is TRBV7-6 and J is TRBJ1-5, with a weak D call TRBD1 (6 bases). Trimming took 0 bases from V and 0 from J, leaving 6 bases between them. Per germline, CDR1 SGHVS and CDR2 FNYEAQ. The CDR3 is 15 amino acids.